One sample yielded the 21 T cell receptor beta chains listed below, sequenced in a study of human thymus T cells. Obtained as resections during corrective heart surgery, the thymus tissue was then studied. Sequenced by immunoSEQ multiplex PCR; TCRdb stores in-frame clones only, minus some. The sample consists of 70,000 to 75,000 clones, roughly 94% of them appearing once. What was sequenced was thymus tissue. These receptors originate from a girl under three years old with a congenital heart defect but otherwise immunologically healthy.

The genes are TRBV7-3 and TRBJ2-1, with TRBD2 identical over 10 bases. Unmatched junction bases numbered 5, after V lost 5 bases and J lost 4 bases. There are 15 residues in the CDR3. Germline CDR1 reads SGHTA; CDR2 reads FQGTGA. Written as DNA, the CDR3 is TGTGCCAGCAGCCCATCGACTAGCGGGTACAATGAGCAGTTCTTC. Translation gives CASSPSTSGYNEQFF.

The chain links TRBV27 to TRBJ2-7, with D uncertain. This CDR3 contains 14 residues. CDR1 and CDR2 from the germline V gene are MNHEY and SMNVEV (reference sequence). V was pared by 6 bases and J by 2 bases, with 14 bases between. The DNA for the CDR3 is TGTGCCAGCAGGTTAATTAGGCCCCCCTACGAGCAGTACTTC. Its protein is CASRLIRPPYEQYF.

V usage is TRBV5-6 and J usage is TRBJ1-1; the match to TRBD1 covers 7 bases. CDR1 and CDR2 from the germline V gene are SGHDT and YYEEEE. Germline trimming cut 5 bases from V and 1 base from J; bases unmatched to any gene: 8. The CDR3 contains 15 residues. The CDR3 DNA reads TGTGCCAGCAGGTCCCGGGGACAGAAGAACACTGAAGCTTTCTTT. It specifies CASRSRGQKNTEAFF.

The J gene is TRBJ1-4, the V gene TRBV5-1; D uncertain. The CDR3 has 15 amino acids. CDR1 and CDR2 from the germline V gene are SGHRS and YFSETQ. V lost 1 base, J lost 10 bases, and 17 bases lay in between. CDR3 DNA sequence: TGCGCCAGCAGCTTGTGCGGGAGCCCCGGAGGAAAACTGTTTTTT. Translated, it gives CASSLCGSPGGKLFF.

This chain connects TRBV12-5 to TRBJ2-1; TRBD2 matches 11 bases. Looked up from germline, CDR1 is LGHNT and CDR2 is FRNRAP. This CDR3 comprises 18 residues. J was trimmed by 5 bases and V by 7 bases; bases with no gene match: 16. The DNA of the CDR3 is TGTGCTAGTGCCATTACTAGCGGGAGAGTTCAGGGACACAATGAGCAGTTCTTC. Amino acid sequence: CASAITSGRVQGHNEQFF.

The CDR3 is CASSFRTDPSSGNTIYF. As DNA, the CDR3 is TGTGCCAGCAGTTTCCGGACAGACCCAAGCTCTGGAAACACCATATATTTT. This chain links TRBV28 with TRBJ1-3, with D perhaps TRBD1 (6 bases). Looked up from germline, CDR1 is MDHEN and CDR2 is SYDVKM. V lost 3 bases and J lost 0, with 15 bases in between. The CDR3 sequence is 17 residues long.

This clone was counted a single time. The CDR3, as DNA: TGTGCCAGCAGTTCGCCCCAGCATTTT. Protein: CASSSPQHF. The chain is built from TRBV28 and TRBJ1-5; D gene unclear. The CDR3 sequence is 9 residues long. Germline loops: CDR1 MDHEN, CDR2 SYDVKM. The V and J ends lost 4 bases and 9 bases respectively, with 1 base between them. Based on the CDR3 plus reference TRBV28 and TRBJ1-5, the full variable domain is DVKVTQSSRYLVKRTGEKVFLECVQDMDHENMFWYRQDPGLGLRLIYFSYDVKMKEKGDIPEGYSVSREKKERFSLILESASTNQTSMYLCASSSPQHFGDGTRLSIL.

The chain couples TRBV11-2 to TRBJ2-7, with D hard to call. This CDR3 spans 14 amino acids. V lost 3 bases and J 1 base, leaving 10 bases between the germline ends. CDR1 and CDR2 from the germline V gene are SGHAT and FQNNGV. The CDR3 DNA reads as TGTGCCAGCAGCTTCAGGCGATATTCCTACGAGCAGTACTTC. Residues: CASSFRRYSYEQYF.

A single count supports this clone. The CDR3: CASSQDDEQGPTGELFF. CDR3 DNA sequence: TGCGCCAGCAGCCAAGATGATGAACAGGGCCCCACCGGGGAGCTGTTTTTT. V usage is TRBV4-3 and J usage is TRBJ2-2; tentative D call: TRBD1 (6 bases). This CDR3 is 17 amino acids long. Germline V gives CDR1 LGHNA, CDR2 YSLEER. Trimming shortened V by 0 bases and J by 4 bases, and 15 bases separated the two germline ends.

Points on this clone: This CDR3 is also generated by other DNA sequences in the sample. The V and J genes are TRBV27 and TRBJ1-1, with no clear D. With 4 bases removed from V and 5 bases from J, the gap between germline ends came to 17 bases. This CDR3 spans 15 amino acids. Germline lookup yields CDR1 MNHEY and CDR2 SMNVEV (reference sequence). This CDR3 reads CASSSRGQAGTEAFF. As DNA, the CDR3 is TGTGCCAGCAGTTCCCGAGGGCAGGCCGGGACTGAAGCTTTCTTT.

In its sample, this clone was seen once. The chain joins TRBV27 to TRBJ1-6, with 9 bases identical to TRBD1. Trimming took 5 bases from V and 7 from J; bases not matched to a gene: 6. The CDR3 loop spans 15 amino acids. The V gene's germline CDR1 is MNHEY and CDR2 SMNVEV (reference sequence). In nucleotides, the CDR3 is TGTGCCAGCAGTCCGCTGGACAGGGGAAATTCACCCCTCCACTTT. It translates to CASSPLDRGNSPLHF.

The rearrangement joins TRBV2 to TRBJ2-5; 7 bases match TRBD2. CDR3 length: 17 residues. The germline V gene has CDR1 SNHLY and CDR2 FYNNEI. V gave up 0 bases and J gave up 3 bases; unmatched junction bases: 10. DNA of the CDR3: TGTGCCAGCAGTGAAGCGCTTCTGGGCGGGAGTGAAGAGACCCAGTACTTC. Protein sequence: CASSEALLGGSEETQYF.

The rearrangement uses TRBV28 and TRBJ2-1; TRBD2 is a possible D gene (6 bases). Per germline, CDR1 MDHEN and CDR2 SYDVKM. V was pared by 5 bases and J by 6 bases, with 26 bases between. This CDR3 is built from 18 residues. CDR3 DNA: TGTGCCAGCAGTACCCCCCGGGGCGGGGCCCCCCGGGTCAATGAGCAGTTCTTC. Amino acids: CASSTPRGGAPRVNEQFF.

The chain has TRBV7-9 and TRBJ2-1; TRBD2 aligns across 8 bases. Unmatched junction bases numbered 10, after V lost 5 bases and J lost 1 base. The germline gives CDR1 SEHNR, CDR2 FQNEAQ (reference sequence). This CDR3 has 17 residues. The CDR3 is CASSARGGGDSYNEQFF. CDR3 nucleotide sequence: TGTGCCAGCAGCGCCCGGGGGGGCGGGGATTCCTACAATGAGCAGTTCTTC. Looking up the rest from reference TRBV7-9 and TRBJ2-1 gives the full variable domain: DTGVSQNPRHKITKRGQNVTFRCDPISEHNRLYWYRQTLGQGPEFLTYFQNEAQLEKSRLLSDRFSAERPKGSFSTLEIQRTEQGDSAMYLCASSARGGGDSYNEQFFGPGTRLTVL.

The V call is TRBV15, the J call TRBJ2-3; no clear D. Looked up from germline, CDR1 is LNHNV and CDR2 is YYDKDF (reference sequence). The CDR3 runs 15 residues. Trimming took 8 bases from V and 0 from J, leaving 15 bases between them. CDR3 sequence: CATSPVPVSTDTQYF. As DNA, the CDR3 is TGTGCCACCTCCCCCGTCCCAGTGAGCACAGATACGCAGTATTTT.

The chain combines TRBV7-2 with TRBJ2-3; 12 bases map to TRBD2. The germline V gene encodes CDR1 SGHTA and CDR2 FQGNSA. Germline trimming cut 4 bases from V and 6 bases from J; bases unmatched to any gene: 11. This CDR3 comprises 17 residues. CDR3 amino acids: CASSSRGLAGYADTQYF. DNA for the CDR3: TGTGCCAGCAGCTCCCGAGGACTAGCGGGATACGCGGATACGCAGTATTTT.

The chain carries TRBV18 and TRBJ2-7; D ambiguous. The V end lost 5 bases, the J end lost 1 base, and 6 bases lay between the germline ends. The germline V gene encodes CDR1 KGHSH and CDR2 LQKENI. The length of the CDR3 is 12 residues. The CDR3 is CASSAISYEQYF. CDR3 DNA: TGTGCCAGCTCAGCAATTTCCTACGAGCAGTACTTC. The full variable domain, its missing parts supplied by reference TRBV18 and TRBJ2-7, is NAGVMQNPRHLVRRRGQEARLRCSPMKGHSHVYWYRQLPEEGLKFMVYLQKENIIDESGMPKERFSAEFPKEGPSILRIQQVVRGDSAAYFCASSAISYEQYFGPGTRLTVT.

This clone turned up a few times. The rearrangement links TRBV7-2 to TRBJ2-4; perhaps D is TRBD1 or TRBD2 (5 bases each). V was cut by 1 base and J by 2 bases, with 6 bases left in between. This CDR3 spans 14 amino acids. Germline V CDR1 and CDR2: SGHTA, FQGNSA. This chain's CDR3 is CASSLGGTKNIQYF. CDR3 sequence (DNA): TGTGCCAGCAGCTTAGGGGGGACCAAAAACATTCAGTACTTC.

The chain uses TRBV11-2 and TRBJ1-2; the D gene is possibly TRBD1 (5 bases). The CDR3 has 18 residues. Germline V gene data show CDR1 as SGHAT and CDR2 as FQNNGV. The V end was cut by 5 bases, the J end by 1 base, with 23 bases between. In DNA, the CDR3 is TGTGCCAGCAGCCCCCCTTGTAGGGACTGCCCACATAACTATGGCTACACCTTC. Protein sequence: CASSPPCRDCPHNYGYTF.

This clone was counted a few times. CDR3 protein: CASSLGSGGRRTSTDTQYF. In DNA, the CDR3 is TGTGCCAGCAGCTTGGGATCAGGTGGCCGCCGAACTAGCACAGATACGCAGTATTTT. The chain couples TRBV7-3 to TRBJ2-3, with D uncertain. The CDR3 sequence is 19 residues long. Trimming shortened V by 3 bases and J by 0 bases, and 22 bases separated the two germline ends. Germline CDR1 and CDR2: SGHTA and FQGTGA.

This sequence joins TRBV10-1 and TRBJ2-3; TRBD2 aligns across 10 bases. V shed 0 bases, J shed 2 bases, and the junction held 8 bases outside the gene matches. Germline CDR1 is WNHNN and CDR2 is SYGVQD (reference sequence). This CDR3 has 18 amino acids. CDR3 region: CASSESASGRGATDTQYF. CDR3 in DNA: TGCGCCAGCAGTGAGTCGGCTAGCGGGAGAGGAGCCACAGATACGCAGTATTTT.